This entry is about one TCR beta chain. What it binds is unknown. The TRB cDNA libraries were prepared by 5' RACE with UMI labels. TCRdb re-called the 5' RACE reads; one entry per CDR3 protein, DNA not given. The sample table includes tens of thousands of distinct CDR3 sequences. The sample is drawn from a study of CXCR3-negative and CXCR3-positive naive CD8 T cells. General observations from the study: Against CXCR3-negative naive cells, CXCR3-positive naive cells showed more hydrophobic TRB CDR3s. Whereas both naive subsets had comparably high diversity, memory CD8+ cells had much lower diversity.

This sequence originates from a human donor in good health. Some clones in this sample may be carry-over from other donors' samples. The sample was naive CXCR3+ CD8+ T cells from blood. Subset specified: CD45RO-CCR7+CD27+CD95- naive CD8+ T cells expressing CXCR3 (TNR3+).

CDR3 sequence: CASSPRTGDQPQHF. The rearrangement links TRBV12-3 or TRBV12-4 to TRBJ1-5; TCRdb lists TRBD1, though no DNA is available to test this call. There are 14 residues in the CDR3.